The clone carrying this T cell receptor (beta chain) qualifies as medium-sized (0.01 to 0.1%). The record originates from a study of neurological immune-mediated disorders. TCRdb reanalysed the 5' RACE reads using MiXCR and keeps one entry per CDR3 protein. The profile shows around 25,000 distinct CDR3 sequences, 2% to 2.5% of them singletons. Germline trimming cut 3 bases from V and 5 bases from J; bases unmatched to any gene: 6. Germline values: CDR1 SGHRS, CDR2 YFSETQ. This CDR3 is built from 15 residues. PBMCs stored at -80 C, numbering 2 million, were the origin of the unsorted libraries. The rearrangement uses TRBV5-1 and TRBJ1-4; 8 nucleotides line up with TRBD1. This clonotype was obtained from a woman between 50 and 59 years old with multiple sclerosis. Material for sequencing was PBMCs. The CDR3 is CASSSDRGQNEKLFF. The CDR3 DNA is TGCGCCAGCAGCTCAGACAGGGGACAGAATGAAAAACTGTTTTTT.